The 25 T cell receptor beta chains below all came from one sample that was sequenced in a study of identical twins. Each CDR3 protein is one row after TCRdb ran MiXCR on the 5' RACE reads. Counted here are around 570,000 distinct CDR3 sequences, nearly 10% occurring once; the ten biggest clones make up roughly 3.2%. The same specimen was also included in a second study, on yellow fever vaccine responses in identical twins.

Sequenced material: PBMCs. Receptors were obtained from a young woman in good health.

This clonotype was recorded a few times. The chain links TRBV10-3 to TRBJ1-1, with unresolved D. V dropped 0 bases and J dropped 5 bases, with 10 bases sitting between them. CDR1 and CDR2 from the germline V gene are ENHRY and SYGVKD. The CDR3 is made up of 14 amino acids. The CDR3 bases are TGTGCCATCAGTGAGTCTGGGTGGGGAACTGAAGCTTTCTTT. Translated, it gives CAISESGWGTEAFF.

This clonotype was counted a few times. The V gene is TRBV5-1, the J gene TRBJ2-1, with TRBD1 matching over 12 bases. The J segment lost 7 bases and the V segment lost 4 bases, leaving 6 bases of the junction unmatched. This CDR3 has 15 amino acids. Per germline, CDR1 SGHRS and CDR2 YFSETQ. CDR3: CASSRGQGAANEQFF. The CDR3 region has the DNA TGCGCCAGCAGCCGGGGACAGGGGGCAGCGAATGAGCAGTTCTTC.

This clonotype was picked up many times. The rearrangement links TRBV6-1 to TRBJ1-2, with a tentative D call TRBD1 (5 bases). The CDR3 consists of 13 residues. Germline loops: CDR1 MNHNS, CDR2 SASEGT. Trimming left V 6 bases short and J 3 bases short, with 11 bases between. CDR3 bases: TGTGCCAGCAGCCCGGACAACTACTATGGCTACACCTTC. Its translation: CASSPDNYYGYTF.

J is TRBJ2-5 and V is TRBV29-1; either TRBD1 or TRBD2 may fit D (6 bases each). V shed 8 bases and J shed 7 bases, with 20 bases lying between them. CDR1 is SQVTM, CDR2 ANQGSEA, per germline. CDR3 length equals 13 residues. CDR3 sequence reads: CSSHFRGEATQYF. Here the CDR3 DNA reads TGCAGCTCACATTTTAGGGGGGAAGCGACCCAGTACTTC.

The rearrangement links TRBV4-1 to TRBJ1-1; 12 bases fit TRBD1. V was pared by 11 bases and J by 6 bases, with 13 bases of the junction left unmatched. This CDR3 has 15 amino acids. Germline CDR1 reads MGHRA; CDR2 reads YSYEKL. The CDR3 sequence is CAGRFPGQGAAEAFF. CDR3 DNA: TGCGCCGGGCGCTTCCCGGGACAGGGGGCTGCTGAAGCTTTCTTT.

V is TRBV20-1 and J is TRBJ2-3; no firm D call. Between the trimmed V and J ends, which lost 0 bases and 0 bases, there was a span of 4 bases. CDR1 is DFQATT, CDR2 SNEGSKA, per germline (reference sequence). The CDR3 consists of 13 residues. The CDR3 reads CSARDASTDTQYF. Written as DNA, the CDR3 is TGCAGTGCTAGAGATGCTAGCACAGATACGCAGTATTTT.

The rearrangement links TRBV27 to TRBJ2-7; 7 bases align to TRBD1. This CDR3 is built from 15 residues. J gave up 2 bases and V 4 bases, and 8 bases lay outside the gene matches. Germline V lookup: CDR1 MNHEY, CDR2 SMNVEV (reference sequence). CDR3 sequence (DNA): TGTGCCAGCAGTTCACACCTGGGGACAGCCTACGAGCAGTACTTC. This encodes CASSSHLGTAYEQYF.

The chain employs TRBV19 and TRBJ2-6; 10 bases agree with TRBD1. This CDR3 spans 16 amino acids. In germline, CDR1 is LNHDA, CDR2 SQIVND (reference sequence). Trimming took 6 bases from V and 6 from J; bases not matched to a gene: 8. As DNA, the CDR3 is TGTGCCAGTAGACGACAGGGGGCCTATGAGGCCAACGTCCTGACTTTC. Its translation is CASRRQGAYEANVLTF.

V gene TRBV12-3 or TRBV12-4 combines with J gene TRBJ2-1, with 7 bases matching TRBD1. Losses at the gene ends were 5 bases for V and 8 bases for J; bases not matched to a gene: 3. The CDR3 loop spans 12 amino acids. Here the CDR3 reads CASSQGVDEQFF. CDR3 bases: TGTGCCAGCAGTCAGGGGGTCGATGAGCAGTTCTTC.

This clonotype came up a few times. The chain joins TRBV28 to TRBJ2-5, with 7 bases lining up with TRBD2. The CDR3 sequence is 17 residues long. J lost 2 bases, V lost 2 bases, and 11 bases had no gene match. Germline V lookup: CDR1 MDHEN, CDR2 SYDVKM. CDR3 nucleotides: TGTGCCAGCAGTTTAGTCCAGTTGACTAGCTTACAAGAGACCCAGTACTTC. The encoded protein is CASSLVQLTSLQETQYF. Complete variable domain (other parts from reference TRBV28 and TRBJ2-5): DVKVTQSSRYLVKRTGEKVFLECVQDMDHENMFWYRQDPGLGLRLIYFSYDVKMKEKGDIPEGYSVSREKKERFSLILESASTNQTSMYLCASSLVQLTSLQETQYFGPGTRLLVL.

This clonotype has at least ten counts. The V gene is TRBV5-1, the J gene TRBJ1-4, with a possible D match to TRBD1 (5 bases). Germline assignment: CDR1 SGHRS and CDR2 YFSETQ. Trimming left V 3 bases short and J 8 bases short, with 8 bases between. The CDR3 contains 12 residues. The CDR3 region is CASSSRGEKLFF. DNA of the CDR3: TGCGCCAGCAGCTCTCGGGGGGAAAAACTGTTTTTT.

The J gene is TRBJ2-3, the V gene TRBV14; TRBD2 matches 10 bases. Germline values: CDR1 SGHDN, CDR2 FVKESK. V lost 1 base and J lost 0; bases outside the gene matches: 1. This CDR3 has 16 amino acids. CDR3 sequence: CASSQVAGGSTDTQYF. In DNA, the CDR3 is TGTGCCAGCAGCCAAGTAGCGGGAGGTAGCACAGATACGCAGTATTTT.

The chain uses TRBV29-1 and TRBJ2-7, with 10 positions matching TRBD1. In germline, CDR1 is SQVTM, CDR2 ANQGSEA. The CDR3 spans 12 residues. With V trimmed by 4 bases and J by 5 bases, 2 bases remained unmatched. CDR3 loop: CSVGQGANEQYF. The DNA of the CDR3 is TGCAGCGTTGGACAGGGGGCTAACGAGCAGTACTTC.

The chain joins TRBV7-9 to TRBJ2-1; tentative D call: TRBD1 (6 bases). The CDR3 is 14 amino acids. Germline CDR1 reads SEHNR; CDR2 reads FQNEAQ (reference sequence). The V end lost 2 bases, the J end lost 9 bases, and 14 bases lay between the germline ends. The CDR3 DNA reads as TGTGCCAGCAGCTTACGCCAGGACAGTTCTGAGCAGTTCTTC. The encoded protein is CASSLRQDSSEQFF.

The chain has TRBV6-2 or TRBV6-3 and TRBJ2-7; the D gene is possibly TRBD2 (6 bases). CDR1 is MNHEY, CDR2 SVGEGT, per germline. The V and J ends lost 0 bases and 3 bases respectively, with 12 bases between them. The CDR3 spans 15 residues. The CDR3 here is CASSYSFPGVYEQYF. DNA of the CDR3: TGTGCCAGCAGTTACTCGTTCCCGGGGGTCTACGAGCAGTACTTC.

This clonotype appeared a few times. The J gene is TRBJ2-3, the V gene TRBV14; 7 nucleotides match TRBD1. The J segment lost 0 bases and the V segment lost 1 base, leaving 7 bases of the junction unmatched. This CDR3 has 17 amino acids. Germline V gene lookup returns CDR1 SGHDN and CDR2 FVKESK. CDR3 protein: CASSQGITGASTDTQYF. DNA for the CDR3: TGTGCCAGCAGCCAAGGTATAACAGGGGCTAGCACAGATACGCAGTATTTT.

This clonotype showed up many times. The rearrangement joins TRBV12-3 or TRBV12-4 to TRBJ2-1; the D call may be TRBD1 or TRBD2 (5 bases each). CDR3 size: 13 residues. Trimming left V 5 bases short and J 13 bases short, with 18 bases between. This chain's CDR3 is CASSPPGWGGQFF. The CDR3 nucleotides read TGTGCCAGCAGTCCCCCGGGGTGGGGCGGTCAGTTCTTC.

The table lists this clonotype with many counts. The chain employs TRBV27 and TRBJ2-7; 9 bases fit TRBD1. The length of the CDR3 is 13 residues. Germline V gene lookup returns CDR1 MNHEY and CDR2 SMNVEV (reference sequence). V was clipped by 6 bases and J by 2 bases; unmatched bases: 2. Here the CDR3 DNA reads TGTGCCAGCAGCCGACAGGGGGCCTACGAGCAGTACTTC. It specifies CASSRQGAYEQYF.

The genes are TRBV6-5 and TRBJ2-3; D is tentatively TRBD1 or TRBD2 (5 bases each). Germline V lookup: CDR1 MNHEY, CDR2 SVGAGI. The CDR3 is made up of 16 amino acids. Trimming took 2 bases from V and 0 from J, leaving 12 bases between them. The CDR3 loop reads CASSYREQDSTDTQYF. The CDR3 nucleotides read TGTGCCAGCAGTTACCGGGAACAGGATAGCACAGATACGCAGTATTTT.

The V call is TRBV7-2, the J call TRBJ1-2; tentatively, D is TRBD1 (6 bases). Between the trimmed V and J ends, which lost 4 bases and 8 bases, there was a span of 17 bases. Germline V gives CDR1 SGHTA, CDR2 FQGNSA. The CDR3 has 14 amino acids. This chain's CDR3 is CASSSKQGGWGYTF. The CDR3 nucleotides are TGTGCCAGCAGCTCGAAACAGGGTGGGTGGGGCTACACCTTC.

Written as DNA, the CDR3 is TGTGCCAGCAGGGAGCGGACGGGACAGGGTGGTGAGCAGTTCTTC. It yields the protein CASRERTGQGGEQFF. The chain combines TRBV6-1 with TRBJ2-1, with 9 bases aligning to TRBD1. J lost 9 bases, V lost 6 bases, and 12 bases had no gene match. Looked up from germline, CDR1 is MNHNS and CDR2 is SASEGT. The CDR3 loop spans 15 amino acids.

This clonotype was seen more than once but under ten times. The chain employs TRBV19 and TRBJ2-2, with a tentative D call TRBD2 (6 bases). CDR1 and CDR2 from the germline V gene are LNHDA and SQIVND (reference sequence). The CDR3 length is 13 residues. Trimming removed 7 bases at V and 7 bases at J, with 13 bases between. CDR3 nucleotides: TGTGCCAGTATTGCGGGAAGGGACGGGGAGCTGTTTTTT. Its protein is CASIAGRDGELFF.

The chain has TRBV6-5 and TRBJ2-4; 8 positions agree with TRBD2. Germline V gene data show CDR1 as MNHEY and CDR2 as SVGAGI. V dropped 0 bases and J dropped 8; count of bases not matched to a gene: 12. The CDR3 sequence is 17 residues long. The CDR3 loop reads CASSYSRAGAPGYIQYF. CDR3 in DNA: TGTGCCAGCAGTTACTCTCGAGCGGGAGCTCCAGGATACATTCAGTACTTC.

This clonotype was found many times. The J gene is TRBJ1-3, the V gene TRBV11-2, with unresolved D. The CDR3 is 15 amino acids. The germline V gene has CDR1 SGHAT and CDR2 FQNNGV. Trimming cost V 5 bases and J 2 bases, with 13 bases left between them. Here the CDR3 reads CASSPRNIPGNTIYF. CDR3 DNA: TGTGCCAGCAGCCCGAGAAACATTCCTGGAAACACCATATATTTT.

This clonotype was found many times. The chain carries TRBV11-2 and TRBJ1-1; D possibly corresponds to TRBD1 (6 bases). The CDR3 is made up of 16 amino acids. Germline CDR1 reads SGHAT; CDR2 reads FQNNGV. V was shortened by 4 bases and J by 0 bases, with 15 bases between the two germline ends. In DNA, the CDR3 is TGTGCCAGCAGCTGGACAGTGGAGAATGTGAACACTGAAGCTTTCTTT. Protein product: CASSWTVENVNTEAFF. The full variable domain, in which reference TRBV11-2 and TRBJ1-1 provide the parts outside the CDR3, is EAGVAQSPRYKIIEKRQSVAFWCNPISGHATLYWYQQILGQGPKLLIQFQNNGVVDDSQLPKDRFSAERLKGVDSTLKIQPAKLEDSAVYLCASSWTVENVNTEAFFGQGTRLTVV.